This T cell receptor beta chain emerged from a study of cytomegalovirus exposure and HLA in healthy donors. Measured with immunoSEQ multiplex PCR; TCRdb has only the in-frame clones, and not every one. The data hold about 280,000 clones, with 88% observed a single time. The specimen sequenced was PBMCs. The sequence came from a woman aged 18-29 years in good health and CMV-seronegative.

DNA of the CDR3: TGTGCCACCAGCAGAGATTGGCAGGAACTTAACTATGGCTACACCTTC. Translation: CATSRDWQELNYGYTF. The gene calls are TRBV15 and TRBJ1-2; no firm D call. Deletions cut 0 bases from V and 1 base from J, with 12 bases between. The CDR3 totals 16 residues. CDR1 is LNHNV and CDR2 is YYDKDF in the germline V gene (reference sequence). The full variable domain, in which reference TRBV15 and TRBJ1-2 provide the parts outside the CDR3, is DAMVIQNPRYQVTQFGKPVTLSCSQTLNHNVMYWYQQKSSQAPKLLFHYYDKDFNNEADTPDNFQSRRPNTSFCFLDIRSPGLGDTAMYLCATSRDWQELNYGYTFGSGTRLTVV.